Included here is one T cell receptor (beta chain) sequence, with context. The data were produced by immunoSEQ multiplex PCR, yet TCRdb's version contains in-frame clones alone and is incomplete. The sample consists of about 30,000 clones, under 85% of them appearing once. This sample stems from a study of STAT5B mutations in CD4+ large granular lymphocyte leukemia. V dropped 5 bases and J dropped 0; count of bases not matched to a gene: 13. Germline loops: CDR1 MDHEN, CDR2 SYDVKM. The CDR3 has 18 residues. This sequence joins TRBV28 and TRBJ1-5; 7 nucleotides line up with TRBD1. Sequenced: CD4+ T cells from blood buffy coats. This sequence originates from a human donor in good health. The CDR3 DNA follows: TGTGCCAGCAGTCGCCGGACGTCAGGGGGGATTAGCAATCAGCCCCAGCATTTT. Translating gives CASSRRTSGGISNQPQHF.